This T cell receptor (beta chain) is drawn from a study of CD8 T cells in ankylosing spondylitis. Comment on this clonotype: Its antigen is unknown.

Quantitative barcoded 5'-RACE was used to prepare TCR beta libraries. TCRdb itself ran the 5' RACE reads through MiXCR, one entry per CDR3 protein. The sample consists of a few hundred thousand distinct CDR3 sequences, approximately 17% of them appearing once. Notes on the study in general: Typical of ankylosing spondylitis blood, it appeared, was a TCR beta motif of 7 or 8 highly homologous variants.

The germline gives CDR1 SGHAT, CDR2 FQDESV (reference sequence). The CDR3 totals 18 residues. Unmatched junction bases numbered 8, after V lost 0 bases and J lost 3 bases. The sequenced material came from blood, either unsorted or a sorted T cell fraction (not recorded which). This chain connects TRBV11-1 to TRBJ2-3, with 11 bases that match TRBD2. This TCR was recovered from a male donor with ankylosing spondylitis. The CDR3 is CASSLAQGLAGRTDTQYF. CDR3 DNA sequence: TGTGCCAGCAGCTTAGCGCAAGGACTAGCGGGCAGAACAGATACGCAGTATTTT.